This is a list of T cell receptor beta chains from one sample in a study of cytomegalovirus exposure and HLA in healthy donors. This table comes from immunoSEQ multiplex PCR, and its TCRdb copy is limited to in-frame clones, with some not included. Here the sample spans 150,000 to 200,000 clones, roughly 84% being singletons. Material for sequencing was PBMCs. The receptor source for this set is a girl less than two years old in good health and CMV-seronegative. The CDR3 runs from the conserved cysteine through the conserved F or W. The D gene is left open where the match is weak. Only part of the rows carry a size: once, few, many, or a class if the clone is expanded.

j_call d_call clone_size v_call cdr3_aa cdr3_nt
TRBJ1-1 . . TRBV11-2 CASSFRGLLMNTEAFF TGTGCCAGCAGCTTTAGGGGGTTGCTGATGAACACTGAAGCTTTCTTT
TRBJ2-2 TRBD1 . TRBV11-2 CASSTGTGESLTGELFF TGTGCCAGCAGCACTGGGACAGGGGAGAGTTTGACCGGGGAGCTGTTTTTT
TRBJ2-7 TRBD2 . TRBV7-2 CASSPRLAGPYEQYF TGTGCCAGCAGCCCCCGACTAGCGGGGCCCTACGAGCAGTACTTC
TRBJ1-6 . . TRBV7-9 CASSLIESPLHF TGTGCCAGCAGCTTGATCGAGTCCCCCCTCCACTTT
TRBJ1-1 TRBD1 . TRBV30 CAWNRGSAFF TGTGCCTGGAACAGGGGATCAGCTTTCTTT
TRBJ2-7 TRBD1 once TRBV5-5 CASSHTPGQGAPYEQYF TGTGCCAGCAGCCACACTCCGGGACAGGGGGCCCCCTACGAGCAGTACTTC
TRBJ2-7 TRBD2 . TRBV5-1 CASSQFSPARTSWVTYEQYF TGCGCCAGCAGCCAATTCTCACCTGCAAGGACTAGTTGGGTTACCTACGAGCAGTACTTC
TRBJ2-3 TRBD2 . TRBV4-3 CASSQGTSGTSTDTQYF TGCGCCAGCAGCCAGGGCACTAGCGGGACTAGCACAGATACGCAGTATTTT
TRBJ1-3 TRBD1 . TRBV10-3 CAIMYRTGGINSGNTIYF TGTGCCATCATGTATAGGACAGGGGGTATCAACTCTGGAAACACCATATATTTT
TRBJ2-5 TRBD2 . TRBV5-4 CASSFLVSGGQYF TGTGCCAGCAGCTTTCTAGTTTCGGGAGGCCAGTACTTC
TRBJ2-1 TRBD2 . TRBV6-4 CASSDAGLRRYNEQFF TGTGCCAGCAGTGACGCGGGACTAAGACGGTACAATGAGCAGTTCTTC
TRBJ2-7 TRBD2 few TRBV5-4 CASSSGLAGGYSYEQYF TGTGCCAGCAGCTCGGGACTAGCGGGAGGGTACTCCTACGAGCAGTACTTC
TRBJ2-7 . few TRBV7-9 CASSLNRESSYEQYF TGTGCCAGCAGCTTAAACAGGGAGAGCTCCTACGAGCAGTACTTC
TRBJ2-5 TRBD2 . TRBV30 CAWSPVAGVLETQYF TGTGCCTGGAGTCCCGTAGCGGGAGTTCTTGAGACCCAGTACTTC
TRBJ1-1 . . TRBV15 CATSRGEFNTEAFF TGTGCCACCAGCAGAGGAGAATTTAACACTGAAGCTTTCTTT
TRBJ2-3 . . TRBV2 CASSGVYTQYF TGTGCCAGCAGTGGAGTATATACGCAGTATTTT
TRBJ2-3 . . TRBV5-1 CASSFGQDTQYF TGCGCCAGCAGCTTTGGGCAAGATACGCAGTATTTT
TRBJ2-5 . . TRBV6-5 CASSYVTGEETQYF TGTGCCAGCAGTTACGTTACGGGGGAAGAGACCCAGTACTTC
TRBJ2-3 TRBD2 once TRBV29-1 CSVGPLAGGSDTQYF TGCAGCGTTGGCCCACTAGCGGGAGGTTCAGATACGCAGTATTTT
TRBJ1-2 TRBD1 . TRBV27 CASSSSTGTSGYTF TGTGCCAGCAGCTCTTCGACAGGGACGTCTGGCTACACCTTC
TRBJ2-7 . . TRBV5-6 CASSGAPVLGKYEQYF TGTGCCAGCAGCGGGGCCCCGGTTTTGGGTAAATACGAGCAGTACTTC
TRBJ2-7 TRBD2 . TRBV27 CASRTGLAGAYEQYF TGTGCCAGCAGGACGGGACTAGCGGGAGCCTACGAGCAGTACTTC
TRBJ2-7 TRBD1 . TRBV15 CATSKGQGSYEQYF TGTGCCACCAGCAAGGGACAGGGTTCCTACGAGCAGTACTTC
TRBJ2-3 . . TRBV5-6 CASSLGTPYTDTQYF TGTGCCAGCAGCTTGGGGACACCTTACACAGATACGCAGTATTTT
TRBJ2-5 TRBD2 . TRBV6-6 CASSHRLAQETQYF TGTGCCAGCAGTCATAGACTAGCGCAAGAGACCCAGTACTTC
TRBJ2-1 TRBD2 . TRBV29-1 CSVDTSGVSYNEQFF TGCAGCGTTGACACTAGCGGGGTCTCCTACAATGAGCAGTTCTTC
TRBJ2-1 TRBD2 . TRBV14 CASSQDRVLLATSSNEQFF TGTGCCAGCAGCCAAGATCGGGTCCTACTAGCGACATCTTCGAATGAGCAGTTCTTC
TRBJ1-1 TRBD1 . TRBV5-1 CASSLGDSNTEAFF TGCGCCAGCAGCTTGGGGGACAGTAACACTGAAGCTTTCTTT
TRBJ1-5 TRBD1 . TRBV18 CASSRGTGGAGQPQHF TGTGCCAGCTCACGTGGGACAGGGGGCGCGGGGCAGCCCCAGCATTTT
TRBJ2-5 TRBD2 . TRBV5-1 CASRSERGSREQYF TGCGCCAGCAGGTCGGAGCGGGGGAGTCGGGAGCAGTACTTC
TRBJ1-1 . . TRBV30 CAWRGDFYTEAFF TGTGCCTGGAGGGGAGACTTCTACACTGAAGCTTTCTTT
TRBJ1-2 . . TRBV27 CASSLTGQNGYTF TGTGCCAGCAGTTTAACAGGGCAAAATGGCTACACCTTC
TRBJ2-7 TRBD2 . TRBV10-3 CAVLSPGLAGGEQYF TGTGCCGTCTTATCTCCGGGACTAGCGGGAGGAGAGCAGTACTTC
TRBJ2-1 TRBD2 . TRBV5-1 CASSFTYVAGVREQFF TGCGCCAGCAGCTTCACCTACGTAGCGGGAGTGCGGGAGCAGTTCTTC
TRBJ2-1 . . TRBV9 CASSVVGASPGNEQFF TGTGCCAGCAGCGTAGTGGGGGCCTCCCCGGGGAATGAGCAGTTCTTC
TRBJ2-2 . . TRBV5-1 CASSFGELINTGELFF TGCGCCAGCAGCTTCGGTGAACTCATCAACACCGGGGAGCTGTTTTTT
TRBJ2-5 . . TRBV21-1 CASSTKETQYF TGTGCCAGCAGCACTAAAGAGACCCAGTACTTC
TRBJ1-1 TRBD1 . TRBV5-4 CASSSGGGNTEAFF TGTGCCAGCAGCTCAGGGGGAGGGAACACTGAAGCTTTCTTT
TRBJ2-1 . . TRBV5-1 CASSLEPSSYNEQFF TGCGCCAGCAGCTTGGAACCGAGTTCGTACAATGAGCAGTTCTTC
TRBJ1-6 . . TRBV5-6 CASSPQGIGNSPLHF TGTGCCAGCAGCCCGCAGGGAATAGGCAATTCACCCCTCCACTTT
TRBJ2-1 . . TRBV5-4 CASSLYGGKDEQFF TGTGCCAGCAGCTTGTATGGCGGGAAAGATGAGCAGTTCTTC
TRBJ1-1 TRBD1 few TRBV6-6 CASSYRGLGNTEAFF TGTGCCAGCAGTTACAGGGGGCTAGGGAACACTGAAGCTTTCTTT
TRBJ1-4 . . TRBV6-5 CASSPSITEKLFF TGTGCCAGCAGTCCTAGTATAACTGAAAAACTGTTTTTT
TRBJ1-5 . . TRBV4-3 CASSQDRGNQPQHF TGCGCCAGCAGCCAAGACAGGGGCAATCAGCCCCAGCATTTT
TRBJ2-3 . . TRBV2 CASQGQIPYTQYF TGTGCCAGCCAAGGACAGATTCCGTATACGCAGTATTTT
TRBJ2-7 TRBD2 . TRBV9 CASSVVGLAGGDEQYF TGTGCCAGCAGCGTAGTGGGGCTAGCGGGGGGGGACGAGCAGTACTTC